This T cell receptor (beta chain) was retrieved from a study of blood T cell repertoires in COVID-19. Study-level background: From T cells, B-cell-depleted T cells, or PBMCs came the material, which was cDNA or gDNA.

Only in-frame clones appear in the TCRdb table, and some are missing; sequencing was by immunoSEQ multiplex PCR. Among roughly 180,000 clones, more than 80% were seen once, and the ten largest hold about 11%. Enrolment of Seattle patients took place during active infection, and they were followed longitudinally. The CDR3 sequence is 15 residues long. The V gene's germline CDR1 is MNHEY and CDR2 SMNVEV (reference sequence). J was trimmed by 4 bases and V by 6 bases; bases with no gene match: 11. The chain carries TRBV27 and TRBJ1-2; 7 bases line up with TRBD1. The clonotype was recovered from a woman aged 40 to 50 with COVID-19, enrolled during active disease. Specimen: peripheral blood. The CDR3 sequence: CASSPTIGQVYGYTF. DNA of the CDR3: TGTGCCAGCAGCCCAACCATCGGACAGGTCTATGGCTACACCTTC.